The T cell receptor (beta chain) under discussion was sequenced for a study of blood T cell repertoires in COVID-19. As for the study in general: In each case, the material was cDNA or gDNA derived from T cells, B-cell-depleted T cells, or PBMCs.

In the study's own analysis: Reference gene primer amplification in the assay estimated nucleated cell counts. Here immunoSEQ multiplex PCR was the method, and the copy in TCRdb shows in-frame clones only, minus some. V, J and clone size reflect that table, while D and trimming were determined from the DNA. The table lists a few hundred thousand clones, about 87% of them singletons. The CDR3 extends over 13 amino acids. The V end lost 4 bases, the J end lost 5 bases, and 9 bases lay between the germline ends. V is TRBV12-3 or TRBV12-4 and J is TRBJ1-3; D unclear. Input material: peripheral blood. The TCR was taken from a woman between 45 and 60 years old with COVID-19, enrolled during active disease. CDR3 nucleotides: TGTGCCAGCAGTTCGACGGGAAGAAACACCATATATTTT. It encodes CASSSTGRNTIYF.